This T cell receptor beta chain stems from a study of cytomegalovirus exposure and HLA in healthy donors. Germline CDR1 and CDR2: SGHNT and YYREEE (reference sequence). The CDR3 is made up of 15 amino acids. Trimming shortened V by 2 bases and J by 6 bases, and 16 bases separated the two germline ends. Both 60 Vbeta primers and 13 Jbeta primers went into the PCR. TCRdb's table, derived via immunoSEQ multiplex PCR, lists solely in-frame clones and lacks some. The sample shows roughly 99,000 clones, roughly 80% of them seen only once. Input material: PBMCs. The TCR was taken from a man aged 55 to 70 in good health and CMV-seropositive. The V gene is TRBV5-4, the J gene TRBJ2-3, with D unclear. CDR3 sequence: CASSFGVNTPDTQYF. The CDR3 region has the DNA TGTGCCAGCAGCTTTGGTGTAAACACCCCGGATACGCAGTATTTT.